The clone carrying this T cell receptor (beta chain) was recorded at least ten times. This beta chain came through as a stray read in a library set up for alpha chains, and its size says little. All TCR cDNA molecules were individually tagged with a unique molecular identifier. A single record per CDR3 protein comes from TCRdb applying MiXCR to the 5' RACE reads. The sample has some 6,100 distinct CDR3 sequences, about an eighth seen once. The germline gives CDR1 KGHSH, CDR2 LQKENI. The CDR3 is 12 amino acids. The ends were cut back, 6 bases at V and 3 bases at J, with 9 bases in the middle. As to time point: sample taken at primary tumor resection. Whole RNA, isolated from tumor, nontumor lung or frozen PBMC, was sequenced without prior sorting. These data belong to a study of spatial heterogeneity in lung cancer. Overall study: Detected sequences consistently included more beta-chain ones than alpha-chain ones. Within raw reads, each unique TCR and UMI combination appeared on average more than ten times.

The chain couples TRBV18 to TRBJ2-7; the D gene is possibly TRBD1 (5 bases). The sequence was obtained from a human donor with early-stage non-small cell lung cancer. The specimen comprised lung tissue, sampled at surgery. This CDR3 is CASSRTSYEQYF. In DNA form, the CDR3 reads TGTGCCAGCTCTCGGACAAGCTACGAGCAGTACTTC.